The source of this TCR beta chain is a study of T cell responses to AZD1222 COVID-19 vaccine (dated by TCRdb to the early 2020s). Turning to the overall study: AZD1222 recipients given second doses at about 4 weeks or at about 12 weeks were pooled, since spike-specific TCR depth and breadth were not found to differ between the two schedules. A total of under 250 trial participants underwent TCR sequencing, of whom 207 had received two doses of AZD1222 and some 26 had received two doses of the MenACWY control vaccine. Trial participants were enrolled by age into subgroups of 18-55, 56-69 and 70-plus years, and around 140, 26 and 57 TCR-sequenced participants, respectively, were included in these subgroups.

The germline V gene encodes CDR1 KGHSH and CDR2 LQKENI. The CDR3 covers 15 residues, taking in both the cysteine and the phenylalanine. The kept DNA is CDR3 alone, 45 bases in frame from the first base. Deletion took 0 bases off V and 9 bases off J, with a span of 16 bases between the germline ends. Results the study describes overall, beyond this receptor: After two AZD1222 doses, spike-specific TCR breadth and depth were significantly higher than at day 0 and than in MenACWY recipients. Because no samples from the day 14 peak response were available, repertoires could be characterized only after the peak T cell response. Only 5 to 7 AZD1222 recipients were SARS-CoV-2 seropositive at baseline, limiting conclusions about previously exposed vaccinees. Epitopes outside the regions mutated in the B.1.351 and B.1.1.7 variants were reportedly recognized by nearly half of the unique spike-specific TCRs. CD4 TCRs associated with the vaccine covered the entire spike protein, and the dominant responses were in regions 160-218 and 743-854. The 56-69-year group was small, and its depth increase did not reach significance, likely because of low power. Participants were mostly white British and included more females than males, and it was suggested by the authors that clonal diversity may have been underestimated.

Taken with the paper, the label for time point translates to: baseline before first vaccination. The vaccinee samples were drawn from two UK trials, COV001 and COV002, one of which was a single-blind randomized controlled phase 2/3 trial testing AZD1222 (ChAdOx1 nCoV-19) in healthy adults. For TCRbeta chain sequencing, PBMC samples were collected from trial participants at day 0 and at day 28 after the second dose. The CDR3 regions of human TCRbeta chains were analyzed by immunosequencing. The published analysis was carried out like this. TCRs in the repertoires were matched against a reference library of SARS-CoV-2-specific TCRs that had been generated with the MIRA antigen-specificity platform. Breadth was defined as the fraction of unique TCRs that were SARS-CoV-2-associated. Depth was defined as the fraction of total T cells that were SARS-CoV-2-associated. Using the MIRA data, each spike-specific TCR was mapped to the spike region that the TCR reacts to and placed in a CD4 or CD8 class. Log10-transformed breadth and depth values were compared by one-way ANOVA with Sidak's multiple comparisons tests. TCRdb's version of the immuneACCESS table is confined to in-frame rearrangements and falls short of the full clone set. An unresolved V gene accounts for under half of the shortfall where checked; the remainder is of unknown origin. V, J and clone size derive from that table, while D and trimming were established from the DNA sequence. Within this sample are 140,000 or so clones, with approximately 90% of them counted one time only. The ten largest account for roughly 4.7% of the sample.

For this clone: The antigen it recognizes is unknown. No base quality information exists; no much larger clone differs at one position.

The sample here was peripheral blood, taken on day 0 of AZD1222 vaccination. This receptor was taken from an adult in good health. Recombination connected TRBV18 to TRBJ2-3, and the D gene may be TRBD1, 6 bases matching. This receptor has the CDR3 CASSPPGQRFRTQYF. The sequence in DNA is TGTGCCAGCTCACCACCGGGACAAAGATTCCGAACGCAGTATTTT. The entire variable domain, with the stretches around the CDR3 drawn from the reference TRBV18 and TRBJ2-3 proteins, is NAGVMQNPRHLVRRRGQEARLRCSPMKGHSHVYWYRQLPEEGLKFMVYLQKENIIDESGMPKERFSAEFPKEGPSILRIQQVVRGDSAAYFCASSPPGQRFRTQYFGPGTRLTVL.